This TCR beta chain was sequenced during a study of T cell changes during pregnancy in multiple sclerosis (dated by TCRdb to about 2019). In terms of the full investigation: The study examined how the T cell repertoire changed over the course of pregnancy in women with multiple sclerosis.

Libraries came from the immunoSEQ multiplex PCR assay. TCRdb took this table from immuneACCESS and kept in-frame rearrangements with V and J called. Such tables lack part of the clones; where checked against another copy, unresolved V genes explain under half of the gap, and the rest is unexplained. The sample table lists under 85,000 clones, around 90% of them with a count of one. The top ten clones comprise roughly 0.21% of the sample. With respect to this clone: It has no known antigen specificity. Per-nucleotide qualities are absent, and no much larger clonotype sits a single base away.

After removal of 5 bases from V and 0 bases from J, the junction retains 14 bases not matched to a gene. Spanning cysteine to phenylalanine, the CDR3 consists of 19 amino acids. Just CDR3 DNA is preserved here, 57 bases in frame from base 1. Sequences SGHVS (CDR1) and FNYEAQ (CDR2) are obtained from the germline V gene. The sequenced sample was CD4+ T cells from peripheral blood mononuclear cells, obtained before pregnancy. The rearrangement combines TRBV7-6 with TRBJ2-3; 10 junctional bases match TRBD2. The sequence was collected from a female donor with multiple sclerosis, enrolled in a pregnancy study. The nucleotide sequence reads as follows: TGTGCCAGCAGCCCTTTCGGAGGAGCGGGGGGGTCTAGCACAGATACGCAGTATTTT. Translated, it reads CASSPFGGAGGSSTDTQYF.